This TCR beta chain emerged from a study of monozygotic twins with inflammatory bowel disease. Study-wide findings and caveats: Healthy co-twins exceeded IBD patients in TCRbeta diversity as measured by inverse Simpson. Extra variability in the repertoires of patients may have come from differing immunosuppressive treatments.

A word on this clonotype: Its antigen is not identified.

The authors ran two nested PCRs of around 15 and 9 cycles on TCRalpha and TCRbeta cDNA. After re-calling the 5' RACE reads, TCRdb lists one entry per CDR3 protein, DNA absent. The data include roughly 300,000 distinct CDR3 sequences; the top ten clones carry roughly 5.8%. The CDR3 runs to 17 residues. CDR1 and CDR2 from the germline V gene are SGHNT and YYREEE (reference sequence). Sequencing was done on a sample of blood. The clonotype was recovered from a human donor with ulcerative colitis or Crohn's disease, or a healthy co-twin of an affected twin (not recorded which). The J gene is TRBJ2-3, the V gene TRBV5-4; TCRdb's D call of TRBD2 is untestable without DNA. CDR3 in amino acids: CASSWLKRGADTDTQYF.